This paragraph reports one TCR beta chain. The target antigen is unknown. The record originates from a study of identical twins. Findings and limits, study-wide: There were fewer insertions in abundant cord blood beta clonotypes, but memory repertoires showed no such pattern.

The CDR3 loop spans 15 amino acids. In germline, CDR1 is DFQATT, CDR2 SNEGSKA (reference sequence). The V end was cut by 4 bases, the J end by 0 bases, with 12 bases between. A universal primer site was created by template switching, with the cDNA bearing unique molecular identifiers. Each CDR3 protein is one row after TCRdb ran MiXCR on the 5' RACE reads. The sample yields just under 650,000 distinct CDR3 sequences, around 7.5% seen once. These sequences were also reported in another study, on yellow fever vaccine responses in identical twins.

The sample comprised PBMCs. The gene calls are TRBV20-1 and TRBJ2-2; tentatively, D is TRBD2 (5 bases). The sequence was collected from a woman aged 18-29 years in good health. This CDR3 reads CSATRRTPNTGELFF. As DNA, the CDR3 is TGCAGTGCTACCCGGCGGACTCCGAACACCGGGGAGCTGTTTTTT.